Below are 14 T cell receptor beta chains sequenced from a single sample in a study of T cell repertoires in aging, cancer and after chemotherapy. TCR beta rearrangements were amplified from peripheral blood genomic DNA. Rearranged V-D-J TRB sequences were amplified with a mixed TRB-A/B primer pool. TCRdb reprocessed the multiplex PCR reads with MiXCR, giving one entry per CDR3 protein. The table has around 4,000 distinct CDR3 sequences, more than 25% seen once. Source material: blood. These TCRs come from a human donor in good health.

As concerns this clonotype: At one boundary the junction diverges from the germline segment, which might be a read error. The chain couples TRBV27 to TRBJ2-4; D remains ambiguous. CDR3 length equals 14 residues. Germline loops: CDR1 MNHEY, CDR2 SMNVEV (reference sequence). The CDR3 DNA reads as TGTGCCAGCAGTTTGCCCCCGGAGAGAAACATTCTGTACTTC. Its translation is CASSLPPERNILYF.

This clonotype was seen a few times. Written as DNA, the CDR3 is TGTGCCAGCAGTCGCTCGACGGCGAACACTGAAGCTTTCTTT. Amino acids: CASSRSTANTEAFF. J is TRBJ1-1 and V is TRBV27; D uncertain. Germline CDR1 and CDR2: MNHEY and SMNVEV (reference sequence). The V gene lost 5 bases and the J gene lost 1 base, with 11 bases spanning the gap. This CDR3 is built from 14 residues.

This clonotype is labeled medium-sized (0.01 to 0.1%). The chain employs TRBV19 and TRBJ2-1; D could derive from TRBD1 or TRBD2 (6 bases each). CDR3 length: 15 residues. Looked up from germline, CDR1 is LNHDA and CDR2 is SQIVND (reference sequence). V was shortened by 5 bases and J by 2 bases, with 13 bases between the two germline ends. CDR3 sequence reads: CASSPRGRTYNEQFF. CDR3 coding DNA: TGTGCCAGTAGTCCCCGGGGGCGAACCTACAATGAGCAGTTCTTC.

Regarding this clonotype: A read error may account for a junction end that differs from germline. V usage is TRBV14 and J usage is TRBJ2-7; tentative D call: TRBD2 (5 bases). CDR1 is SGHDN, CDR2 FVKESK, per germline. The CDR3 loop spans 14 amino acids. CDR3 amino acids: CASSQGPGKYGQYF. Here the CDR3 DNA reads TGTGCCAGCAGCCAAGGGCCGGGGAAATACGGGCAGTACTTC.

V usage is TRBV27 and J usage is TRBJ1-2; TRBD1 is a possible D gene (6 bases). Germline CDR1 is MNHEY and CDR2 is SMNVEV (reference sequence). CDR3 length: 11 amino acids. V lost 4 bases and J 8 bases, leaving 8 bases between the germline ends. This chain's CDR3 is CASSSGAGYTF. CDR3 DNA: TGTGCCAGCAGTTCAGGGGCCGGCTACACCTTC.

This clonotype was observed a few times. The genes are TRBV19 and TRBJ2-7, with D uncertain. This CDR3 has 12 amino acids. The germline V gene encodes CDR1 LNHDA and CDR2 SQIVND (reference sequence). V gave up 4 bases and J gave up 3 bases, with 7 bases separating them. The CDR3 is CASSTGSYEQYF. As DNA, the CDR3 is TGTGCCAGTAGTACGGGCAGCTACGAGCAGTACTTC.

In its sample, this clonotype ranks as medium-sized. V and J are TRBV30 and TRBJ2-1, with D unresolved. Between the trimmed V and J ends, which lost 5 bases and 2 bases, there was a span of 13 bases. The CDR3 spans 14 residues. From germline, CDR1 is GTSNPN and CDR2 SVGIG (reference sequence). CDR3 DNA: TGTGCCTGGTTTGGATACGGAACCTACAATGAGCAGTTCTTC. This sequence encodes CAWFGYGTYNEQFF.

The table lists this clonotype with a few counts. This chain's CDR3 is CASRGLTAGGQDTQYF. The CDR3 DNA reads TGTGCCTCCAGGGGCCTAACGGCGGGGGGCCAGGATACGCAGTATTTT. This sequence joins TRBV6-5 and TRBJ2-3; 8 bases map to TRBD2. Germline CDR1 reads MNHEY; CDR2 reads SVGAGI. Trimming removed 11 bases from V and 6 bases from J; junction bases left unmatched: 19. CDR3 size: 16 residues.

Here the CDR3 DNA reads TGCAGTGCTAGGGGGCAGGAGGGGTACGAGCAGTACTTC. Amino acid sequence: CSARGQEGYEQYF. The gene calls are TRBV20-1 and TRBJ2-7; the D gene is possibly TRBD2 (6 bases). The ends were cut back, 3 bases at V and 4 bases at J, with 13 bases in the middle. Germline CDR1 reads DFQATT; CDR2 reads SNEGSKA (reference sequence). The CDR3 contains 13 residues.

This clonotype was seen only a few times. V gene TRBV6-5 combines with J gene TRBJ2-3, with 8 bases aligning to TRBD2. Germline V lookup: CDR1 MNHEY, CDR2 SVGAGI. The CDR3 totals 17 residues. V lost 0 bases and J lost 4; bases outside the gene matches: 9. For the CDR3, the DNA is TGTGCCAGCAGTTACTCAGGTCTAGCGGGCGAGGCAGATACGCAGTATTTT. Encoded protein: CASSYSGLAGEADTQYF.

The genes are TRBV13 and TRBJ1-2; D is unclear. V was cut by 3 bases and J by 7 bases, with 9 bases left in between. Germline values: CDR1 PRHDT, CDR2 FYEKMQ (reference sequence). The CDR3 extends over 12 amino acids. The CDR3: CASSFSAGGYTF. The CDR3 DNA reads TGTGCCAGCAGCTTTTCAGCCGGTGGCTACACCTTC.

This clonotype came up a few times. V usage is TRBV11-2 and J usage is TRBJ2-2; the D is unclear. V was clipped by 0 bases and J by 7 bases, with 6 bases between them. Germline lookup yields CDR1 SGHAT and CDR2 FQNNGV. CDR3 length: 13 amino acids. CDR3 sequence (DNA): TGTGCCAGCAGCTTAGAAAGAGGCGGGGAGCTGTTTTTT. Its translation is CASSLERGGELFF.

This clonotype is medium-sized by share. The chain is built from TRBV5-5 and TRBJ2-6; no firm D call. CDR3 length: 15 amino acids. The ends were cut back, 0 bases at V and 2 bases at J, with 6 bases in the middle. Germline values: CDR1 SGHKS, CDR2 YYEKEE (reference sequence). This CDR3 is CASSLAVAGANVLTF. Here the CDR3 DNA reads TGTGCCAGCAGCTTGGCGGTGGCTGGGGCCAACGTCCTGACTTTC.

In this sample, this clonotype is medium-sized. The chain employs TRBV19 and TRBJ2-1; 9 bases agree with TRBD2. CDR1 and CDR2 from the germline V gene are LNHDA and SQIVND (reference sequence). Unmatched junction bases numbered 6, after V lost 7 bases and J lost 5 bases. This CDR3 comprises 14 residues. The CDR3 reads CASMRGGKDNEQFF. In DNA, the CDR3 is TGTGCCAGTATGCGGGGGGGCAAGGACAATGAGCAGTTCTTC.